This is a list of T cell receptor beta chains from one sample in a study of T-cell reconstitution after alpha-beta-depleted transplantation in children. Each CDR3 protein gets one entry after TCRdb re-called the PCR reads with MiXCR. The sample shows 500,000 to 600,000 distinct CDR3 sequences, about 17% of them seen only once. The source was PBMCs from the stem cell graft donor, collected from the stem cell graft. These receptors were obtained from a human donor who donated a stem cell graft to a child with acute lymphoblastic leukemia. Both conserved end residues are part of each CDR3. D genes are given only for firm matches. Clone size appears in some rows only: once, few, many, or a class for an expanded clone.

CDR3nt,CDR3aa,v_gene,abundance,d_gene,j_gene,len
TGTGCCAGCAGTTACCGGAGACAGGGGCACTATGGCTACACCTTC,CASSYRRQGHYGYTF,TRBV6-5,few,TRBD1,TRBJ1-2,15
TGTGCCAGCAGTTACTCGACAGATAGCTCCTACGAGCAGTACTTC,CASSYSTDSSYEQYF,TRBV6-5,many,NA,TRBJ2-7,15
TGTGCCAGCAGCTCGTCGGACCTTCTAGCGGGAGGACTTCGAGAGCAGTACTTC,CASSSSDLLAGGLREQYF,TRBV11-1,few,TRBD2,TRBJ2-7,18
TGTTCTAGCGGGGGGATAAACACAGATACGCAGTATTTT,CSSGGINTDTQYF,TRBV28,NA,TRBD2,TRBJ2-3,13
TGTGCCAGCAGCTTGGTTTCGGCGGGAGCGCGCAGTCAGTACTTC,CASSLVSAGARSQYF,TRBV5-6,NA,TRBD2,TRBJ2-4,15
TGCGCCAGCAGCAAAGGGGGCGGGGATGGCACTGAAGCTTTCTTT,CASSKGGGDGTEAFF,TRBV5-1,NA,TRBD1,TRBJ1-1,15
TGCGCTAGCAGCTTGGAGACCCCAACTAATGAAAAACTGTTTTTT,CASSLETPTNEKLFF,TRBV5-1,NA,NA,TRBJ1-4,15
TGTGCCAGCAGCCCACCTTCGTCGGTGGGACTAGCCTACGAGCAGTACTTC,CASSPPSSVGLAYEQYF,TRBV7-9,NA,TRBD2,TRBJ2-7,17
TGCGCCAGCAGCAATGTGGGGTTTCAGAATGGCTACACCTTC,CASSNVGFQNGYTF,TRBV5-1,NA,NA,TRBJ1-2,14
TGCGCCAGCAGCCAAGTCGGCAAGCCCTACGAGCAGTACTTC,CASSQVGKPYEQYF,TRBV4-1,few,NA,TRBJ2-7,14
TGCAGCGCATCCGGGACTAGCAACTACGAGCAGTACTTC,CSASGTSNYEQYF,TRBV29-1,NA,TRBD2,TRBJ2-7,13
TGCGCCAGCAGCTTCGGGGCGGAAATAAACAATGAGCAGTTCTTC,CASSFGAEINNEQFF,TRBV5-1,few,NA,TRBJ2-1,15
TGTGCCAGCAAATTAGGAGGGACAGGGTTCGAGGAGCAGTACTTC,CASKLGGTGFEEQYF,TRBV13,NA,TRBD1,TRBJ2-7,15
TGCAGCGTTGAAGATCCCCGAGCGGGGAACAGCTATGGCTACACCTTC,CSVEDPRAGNSYGYTF,TRBV29-1,NA,NA,TRBJ1-2,16
TGTGCCAGCACTTTGAGGGGCAAAAAGACCCAGTACTTC,CASTLRGKKTQYF,TRBV12-3/TRBV12-4,few,NA,TRBJ2-5,13
TGTGCCAGCAGCTCGGGACTAGCTCCCAATGAGCAGTTCTTC,CASSSGLAPNEQFF,TRBV11-2,few,TRBD2,TRBJ2-1,14
TGCAGTGCTAGAGATTCGGGACAGGTCTCCTACGAGCAGTACTTC,CSARDSGQVSYEQYF,TRBV20-1,few,TRBD1,TRBJ2-7,15
TGCAGCGTTGTAACAGGGGGCGAAGTGTGGACAGATACGCAGTATTTT,CSVVTGGEVWTDTQYF,TRBV29-1,NA,TRBD1,TRBJ2-3,16
TGTGCCAGCTCAGGACAGGGGTCCCACAATGAGCAGTTCTTC,CASSGQGSHNEQFF,TRBV7-6,NA,TRBD1,TRBJ2-1,14
TGTGCCAGCTCACCACCGCGGGGAGGGGGCACTGAAGCTTTCTTT,CASSPPRGGGTEAFF,TRBV18,NA,NA,TRBJ1-1,15
TGTGCCAGCAGCCCCGGGACAGGGACCTATGGCTACACCTTC,CASSPGTGTYGYTF,TRBV3-1,many,TRBD1,TRBJ1-2,14
TGTGCCAGCTCACCTAACAGGAACAATGAGCAGTTCTTC,CASSPNRNNEQFF,TRBV18,NA,NA,TRBJ2-1,13
TGTGCCAGCAGCCCCCACGGGGTTGACTACAATGAGCAGTTCTTC,CASSPHGVDYNEQFF,TRBV9,few,NA,TRBJ2-1,15
TGTGCCAGCAGTGAAGTAGGGGGAGGAGAGACCCAGTACTTC,CASSEVGGGETQYF,TRBV25-1,few,NA,TRBJ2-5,14
TGTGCCAGCAGCCCGGGTATCCCTGAAGCTTTCTTT,CASSPGIPEAFF,TRBV11-1,NA,NA,TRBJ1-1,12
TGTGCCAGCAGCGCCGGAACGGATGAAAAACTGTTTTTT,CASSAGTDEKLFF,TRBV7-6,few,NA,TRBJ1-4,13
TGCAGTGCTAGAGAGGGAGGGACCTACGTAGCCTCCGAGCAGTACTTC,CSAREGGTYVASEQYF,TRBV20-1,NA,TRBD2,TRBJ2-7,16
TGTGCCAGCAGTTTAAATTCATGGGCCGGAGAGCAGTACTTC,CASSLNSWAGEQYF,TRBV12-3/TRBV12-4,few,NA,TRBJ2-7,14
TGTGCCAGCAGCTTAGCGGCCAGGGGGGTCTATGGCTACACCTTC,CASSLAARGVYGYTF,TRBV7-9,few,TRBD1,TRBJ1-2,15
TGTGCCAGCAGCTTGGCCGTAGCCAAAAACATTCAGTACTTC,CASSLAVAKNIQYF,TRBV5-6,few,NA,TRBJ2-4,14
TGTGCCAGCAGCGATTATCAGCCCCAGCATTTT,CASSDYQPQHF,TRBV28,NA,NA,TRBJ1-5,11
TGTGCCAGCAGCTATACGAGCGAGCAGTACTTC,CASSYTSEQYF,TRBV7-8,few,NA,TRBJ2-7,11
TGCAGTGCCCGACCAAGCAGGCAAGAGACCCAGTACTTC,CSARPSRQETQYF,TRBV20-1,few,NA,TRBJ2-5,13
TGTGCCAGCAGTTCCCGGGGGCCCTCTGGAAACACCATATATTTT,CASSSRGPSGNTIYF,TRBV12-3/TRBV12-4,few,NA,TRBJ1-3,15
TGTGCCAGCAGCTTCATGGCGGGGGGGGTAACAGATACGCAGTATTTT,CASSFMAGGVTDTQYF,TRBV6-1,NA,TRBD2,TRBJ2-3,16
TGTGCCAGCAGCCCGACTGTGCAGGGGCCGCGGTTGAACACTGAAGCTTTCTTT,CASSPTVQGPRLNTEAFF,TRBV4-2,NA,NA,TRBJ1-1,18
TGTGCCAGCAGCTCCCTTTCGACTAGGGGTGAAGAGACCCAGTACTTC,CASSSLSTRGEETQYF,TRBV7-6,NA,NA,TRBJ2-5,16
TGTGCCAGCAGTTTAAAAGTCGGCGGAATGCCCTACGAGCAGTACTTC,CASSLKVGGMPYEQYF,TRBV12-3/TRBV12-4,few,NA,TRBJ2-7,16
TGTGCCAGCACCGACGGGGGTAGCAATCAGCCCCAGCATTTT,CASTDGGSNQPQHF,TRBV6-5,few,NA,TRBJ1-5,14
TGCGCCAGCAGCCCCTTGAGGACAGGATTAATGAACACTGAAGCTTTCTTT,CASSPLRTGLMNTEAFF,TRBV5-1,NA,TRBD1,TRBJ1-1,17
TGTGCCAGCAGTTTCACGCCCTCCACCGGGGAGCTGTTTTTT,CASSFTPSTGELFF,TRBV12-3/TRBV12-4,few,NA,TRBJ2-2,14
TGTGCCAGCTCCCCTAGCGGGAGGGCCTTTACAGATACGCAGTATTTT,CASSPSGRAFTDTQYF,TRBV18,NA,TRBD2,TRBJ2-3,16
TGTGCCAGCAGTGAATCGTGGAGTCCAGGGTTCGACGAGCAGTACTTC,CASSESWSPGFDEQYF,TRBV6-1,NA,NA,TRBJ2-7,16
TGCGCCAGCAGCCCCGGGACAGGGGGTTATAATGGCTACACCTTC,CASSPGTGGYNGYTF,TRBV4-1,NA,TRBD1,TRBJ1-2,15
TGTGCCAGCAGTTGGGAACAGGGAGGGGGCACTGAAGCTTTCTTT,CASSWEQGGGTEAFF,TRBV6-5,many,NA,TRBJ1-1,15
TGTGCCCGGGGGGGACGCCGCACAGGTCCCTATGGCTACACCTTC,CARGGRRTGPYGYTF,TRBV4-2,NA,NA,TRBJ1-2,15
TGCGCCAGCAGCCTTTCAGGGATGGGCACCGGGGAGCTGTTTTTT,CASSLSGMGTGELFF,TRBV4-1,NA,NA,TRBJ2-2,15
TGTGCCAGCAGCTTAAGCGGGACCACTACTAGAGGGACCCAGTACTTC,CASSLSGTTTRGTQYF,TRBV11-2,NA,TRBD2,TRBJ2-5,16